This T cell receptor beta chain is drawn from a study of control samples from healthy donors and cancer patients. The repertoire was sequenced with immunoSEQ multiplex PCR; TCRdb's copy has only in-frame clones and lacks some. This sample has some 150,000 clones, with over 90% found just once. The CDR3 covers 12 residues. In germline, CDR1 is MNHEY, CDR2 SMNVEV (reference sequence). With 4 bases clipped from V and 7 bases from J, the junction kept 3 bases outside the gene matches. Sequencing was performed on blood. The receptor comes from a woman aged 25 to 39 in good health. This chain uses TRBV27 with TRBJ1-1; 7 bases match TRBD1. The CDR3 region has the DNA TGTGCCAGCAGTTCGGGACAGAATGAAGCTTTCTTT. Amino acids: CASSSGQNEAFF.